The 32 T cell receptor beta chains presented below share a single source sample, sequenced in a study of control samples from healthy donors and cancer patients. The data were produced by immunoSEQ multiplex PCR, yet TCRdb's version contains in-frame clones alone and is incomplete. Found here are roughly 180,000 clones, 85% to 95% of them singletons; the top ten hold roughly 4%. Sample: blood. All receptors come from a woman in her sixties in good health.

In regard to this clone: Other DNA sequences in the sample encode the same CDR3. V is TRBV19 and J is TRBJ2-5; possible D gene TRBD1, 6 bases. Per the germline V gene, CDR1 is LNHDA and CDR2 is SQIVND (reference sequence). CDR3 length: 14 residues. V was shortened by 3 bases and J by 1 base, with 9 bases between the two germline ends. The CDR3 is CASSISGVQETQYF. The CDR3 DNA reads TGTGCCAGTAGTATCTCAGGGGTCCAAGAGACCCAGTACTTC.

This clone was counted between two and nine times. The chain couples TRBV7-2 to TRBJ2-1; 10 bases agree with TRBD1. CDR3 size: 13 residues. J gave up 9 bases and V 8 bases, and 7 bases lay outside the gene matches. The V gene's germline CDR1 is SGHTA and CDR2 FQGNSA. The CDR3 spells CASVTGGAGEQFF. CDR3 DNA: TGTGCCAGCGTGACAGGGGGCGCGGGTGAGCAGTTCTTC.

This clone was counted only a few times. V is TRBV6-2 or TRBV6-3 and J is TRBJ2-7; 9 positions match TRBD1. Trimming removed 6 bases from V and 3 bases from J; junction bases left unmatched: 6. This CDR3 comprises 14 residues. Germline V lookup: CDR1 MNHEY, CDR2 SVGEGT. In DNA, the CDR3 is TGTGCCAGCAGCCAAAGACAGGGGGGCTACGAGCAGTACTTC. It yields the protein CASSQRQGGYEQYF.

The DNA for the CDR3 is TGCGCCAGCAGCCAAGAGGGGCAGGGAAGAGATAATTCACCCCTCCACTTT. It specifies CASSQEGQGRDNSPLHF. The V call is TRBV4-3, the J call TRBJ1-6, with a weak D call TRBD1 (5 bases). CDR3 length: 17 amino acids. In germline, CDR1 is LGHNA, CDR2 YSLEER. Trimming took 0 bases from V and 5 from J, leaving 14 bases between them.

Here the CDR3 reads CSVARRGSYEQYF. The CDR3 coding sequence is TGCAGCGTTGCCCGCAGGGGTTCCTACGAGCAGTACTTC. This chain connects TRBV29-1 to TRBJ2-7; D is possibly TRBD1 (6 bases). The CDR3 loop spans 13 amino acids. Trimming pared 4 bases from V and 1 base from J, leaving 11 bases between. The V gene's germline CDR1 is SQVTM and CDR2 ANQGSEA.

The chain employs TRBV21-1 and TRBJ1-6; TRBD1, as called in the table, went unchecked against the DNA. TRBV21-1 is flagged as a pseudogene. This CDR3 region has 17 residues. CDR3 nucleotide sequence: TGTGCCAGCAGCAGCCGACAGGGATGCTCCTATAATTCACCCCTCCACTTT. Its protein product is CASSSRQGCSYNSPLHF.

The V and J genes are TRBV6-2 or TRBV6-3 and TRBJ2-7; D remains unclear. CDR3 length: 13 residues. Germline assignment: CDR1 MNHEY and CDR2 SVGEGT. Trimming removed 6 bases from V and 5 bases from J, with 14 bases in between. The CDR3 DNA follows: TGTGCCAGCAGCACCGCCTACTTCAACGAGCAGTACTTC. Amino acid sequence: CASSTAYFNEQYF.

The CDR3 sequence: CASSFPGPAYEQYF. DNA of the CDR3: TGTGCCAGCAGTTTCCCGGGACCGGCCTACGAGCAGTACTTC. The chain has TRBV27 and TRBJ2-7; the D gene could be TRBD1 or TRBD2 (5 bases each). The CDR3 runs to 14 residues. V lost 3 bases and J 2 bases, leaving 11 bases between the germline ends. Germline V gives CDR1 MNHEY, CDR2 SMNVEV (reference sequence).

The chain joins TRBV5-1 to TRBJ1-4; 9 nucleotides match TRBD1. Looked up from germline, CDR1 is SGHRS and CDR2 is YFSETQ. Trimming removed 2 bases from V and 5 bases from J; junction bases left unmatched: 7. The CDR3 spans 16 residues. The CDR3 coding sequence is TGCGCCAGCAGCTTAATGCCGGGACAGGGAAATGAAAAACTGTTTTTT. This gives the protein CASSLMPGQGNEKLFF.

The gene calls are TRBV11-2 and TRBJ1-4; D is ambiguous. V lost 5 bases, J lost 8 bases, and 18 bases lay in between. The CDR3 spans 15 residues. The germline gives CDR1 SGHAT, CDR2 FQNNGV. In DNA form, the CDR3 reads TGTGCCAGCAGCCCATTGACGCAGACCGGGGAAAAACTGTTTTTT. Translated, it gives CASSPLTQTGEKLFF.

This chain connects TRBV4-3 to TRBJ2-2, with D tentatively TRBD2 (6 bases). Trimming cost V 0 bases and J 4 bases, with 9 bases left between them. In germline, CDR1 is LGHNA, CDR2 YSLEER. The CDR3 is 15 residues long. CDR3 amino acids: CASSQELASTGELFF. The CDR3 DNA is TGCGCCAGCAGCCAAGAGCTAGCGAGCACCGGGGAGCTGTTTTTT.

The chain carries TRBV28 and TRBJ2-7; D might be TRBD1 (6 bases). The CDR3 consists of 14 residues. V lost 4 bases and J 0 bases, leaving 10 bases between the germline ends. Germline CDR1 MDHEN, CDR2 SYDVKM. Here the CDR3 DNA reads TGTGCCAGCAGTTCTGAACAGGGCTCCTACGAGCAGTACTTC. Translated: CASSSEQGSYEQYF.

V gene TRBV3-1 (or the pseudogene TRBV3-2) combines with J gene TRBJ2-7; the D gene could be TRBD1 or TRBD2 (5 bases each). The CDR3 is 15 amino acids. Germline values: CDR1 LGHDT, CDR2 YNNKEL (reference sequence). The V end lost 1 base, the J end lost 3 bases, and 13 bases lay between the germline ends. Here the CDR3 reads CASSQAPGRYYEQYF. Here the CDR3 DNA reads TGTGCCAGCAGCCAAGCCCCGGGACGGTACTACGAGCAGTACTTC.

The CDR3 DNA sequence: TGTGCCAGCAGCCAAAGGGAAGGGTCCTACGAGCAGTACTTC. Its protein is CASSQREGSYEQYF. The chain carries TRBV3-1 (or the pseudogene TRBV3-2) and TRBJ2-7, with D hard to call. The CDR3 has 14 amino acids. From germline, CDR1 is LGHDT and CDR2 YNNKEL (reference sequence). V was shortened by 2 bases and J by 1 base, with 9 bases between the two germline ends.

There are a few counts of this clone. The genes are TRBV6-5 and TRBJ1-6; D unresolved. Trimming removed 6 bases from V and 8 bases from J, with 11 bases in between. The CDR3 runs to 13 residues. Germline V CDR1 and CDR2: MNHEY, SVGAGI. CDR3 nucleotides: TGTGCCAGCAGAACAACGGGAGATTCACCCCTCCACTTT. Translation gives CASRTTGDSPLHF.

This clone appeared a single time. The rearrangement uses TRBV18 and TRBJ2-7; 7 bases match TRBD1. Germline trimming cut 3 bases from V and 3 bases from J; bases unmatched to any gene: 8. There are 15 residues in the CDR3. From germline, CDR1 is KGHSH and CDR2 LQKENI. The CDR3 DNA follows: TGTGCCAGCTCACCCCTAAAAGGACAGGACTACGAGCAGTACTTC. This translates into CASSPLKGQDYEQYF. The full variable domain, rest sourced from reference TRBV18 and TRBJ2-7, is NAGVMQNPRHLVRRRGQEARLRCSPMKGHSHVYWYRQLPEEGLKFMVYLQKENIIDESGMPKERFSAEFPKEGPSILRIQQVVRGDSAAYFCASSPLKGQDYEQYFGPGTRLTVT.

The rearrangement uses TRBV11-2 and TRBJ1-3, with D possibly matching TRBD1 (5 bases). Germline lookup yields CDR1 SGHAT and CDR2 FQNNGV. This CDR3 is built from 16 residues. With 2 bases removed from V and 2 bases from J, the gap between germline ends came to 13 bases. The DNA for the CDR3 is TGTGCCAGCAGCTTACTCCGCCAGGGTCCTGGAAACACCATATATTTT. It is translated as CASSLLRQGPGNTIYF.

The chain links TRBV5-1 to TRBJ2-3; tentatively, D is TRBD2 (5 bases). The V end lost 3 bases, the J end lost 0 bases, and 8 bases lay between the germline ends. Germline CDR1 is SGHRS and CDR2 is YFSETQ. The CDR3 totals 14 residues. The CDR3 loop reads CASSSGGSTDTQYF. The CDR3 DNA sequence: TGCGCCAGCAGCTCTGGAGGTAGCACAGATACGCAGTATTTT. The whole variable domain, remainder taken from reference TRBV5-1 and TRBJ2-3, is KAGVTQTPRYLIKTRGQQVTLSCSPISGHRSVSWYQQTPGQGLQFLFEYFSETQRNKGNFPGRFSGRQFSNSRSEMNVSTLELGDSALYLCASSSGGSTDTQYFGPGTRLTVL.

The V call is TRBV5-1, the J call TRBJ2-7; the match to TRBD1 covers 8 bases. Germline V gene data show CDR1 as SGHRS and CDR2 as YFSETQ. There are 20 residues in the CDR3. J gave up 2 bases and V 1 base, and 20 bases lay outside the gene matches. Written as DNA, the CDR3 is TGCGCCAGCAGCTTGAAGGACAGGGATAGCTATTTTACCTTGCCCTACGAGCAGTACTTC. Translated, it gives CASSLKDRDSYFTLPYEQYF.

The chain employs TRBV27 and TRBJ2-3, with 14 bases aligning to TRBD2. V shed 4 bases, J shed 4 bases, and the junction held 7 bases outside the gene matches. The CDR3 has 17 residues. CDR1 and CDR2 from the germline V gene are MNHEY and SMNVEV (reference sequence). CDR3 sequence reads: CASSSPGTSGGADTQYF. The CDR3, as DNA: TGTGCCAGCAGTTCTCCGGGGACTAGCGGGGGCGCAGATACGCAGTATTTT.

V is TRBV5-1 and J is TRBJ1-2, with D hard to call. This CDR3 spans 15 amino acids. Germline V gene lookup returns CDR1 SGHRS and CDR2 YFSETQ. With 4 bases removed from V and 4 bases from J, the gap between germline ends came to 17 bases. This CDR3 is CASSPPPGILYGYTF. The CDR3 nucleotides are TGCGCCAGCAGCCCCCCCCCAGGCATCCTCTATGGCTACACCTTC. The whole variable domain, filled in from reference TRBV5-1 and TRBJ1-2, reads KAGVTQTPRYLIKTRGQQVTLSCSPISGHRSVSWYQQTPGQGLQFLFEYFSETQRNKGNFPGRFSGRQFSNSRSEMNVSTLELGDSALYLCASSPPPGILYGYTFGSGTRLTVV.

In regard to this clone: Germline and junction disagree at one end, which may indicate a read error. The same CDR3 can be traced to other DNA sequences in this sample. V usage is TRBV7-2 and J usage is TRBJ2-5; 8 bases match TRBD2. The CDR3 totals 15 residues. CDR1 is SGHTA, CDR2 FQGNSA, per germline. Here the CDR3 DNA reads TGTGCCAGCAGTTTAGTTAGTAGCGGGGCTGGGACCCAGTACTTC. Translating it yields CASSLVSSGAGTQYF.

CDR3 amino acids: CASSRRKPGGGYRGHNEQFF. CDR3 nucleotides: TGTGCCAGCAGCCGACGAAAGCCTGGCGGGGGATACCGGGGTCACAATGAGCAGTTCTTC. The chain recombines TRBV14 with TRBJ2-1; 7 bases line up with TRBD2. CDR1 SGHDN and CDR2 FVKESK come from the germline V gene. V was pared by 4 bases and J by 5 bases, with 23 bases of the junction left unmatched. CDR3 length equals 20 residues. The full variable domain, completed using reference TRBV14 and TRBJ2-1, is EAGVTQFPSHSVIEKGQTVTLRCDPISGHDNLYWYRRVMGKEIKFLLHFVKESKQDESGMPNNRFLAERTGGTYSTLKVQPAELEDSGVYFCASSRRKPGGGYRGHNEQFFGPGTRLTVL.

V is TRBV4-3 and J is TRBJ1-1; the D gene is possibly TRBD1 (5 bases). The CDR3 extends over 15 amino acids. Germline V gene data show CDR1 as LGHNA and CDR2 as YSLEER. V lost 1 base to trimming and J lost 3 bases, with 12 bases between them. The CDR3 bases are TGCGCCAGCAGCCAAGGATTAAGAGGGGACACTGAAGCTTTCTTT. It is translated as CASSQGLRGDTEAFF.

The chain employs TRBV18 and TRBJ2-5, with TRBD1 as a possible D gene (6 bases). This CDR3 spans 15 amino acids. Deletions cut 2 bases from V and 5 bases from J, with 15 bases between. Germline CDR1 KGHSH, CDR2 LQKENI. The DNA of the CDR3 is TGTGCCAGCTCACCAGGCCAGGGGAGTTGGGAGACCCAGTACTTC. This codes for CASSPGQGSWETQYF.

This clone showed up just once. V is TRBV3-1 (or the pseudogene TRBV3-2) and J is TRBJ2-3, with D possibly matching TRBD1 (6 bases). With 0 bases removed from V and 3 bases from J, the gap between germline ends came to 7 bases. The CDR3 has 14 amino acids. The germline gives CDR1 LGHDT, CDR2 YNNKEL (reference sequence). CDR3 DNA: TGTGCCAGCAGCCAAGACAGGGGTACAGATACGCAGTATTTT. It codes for CASSQDRGTDTQYF.

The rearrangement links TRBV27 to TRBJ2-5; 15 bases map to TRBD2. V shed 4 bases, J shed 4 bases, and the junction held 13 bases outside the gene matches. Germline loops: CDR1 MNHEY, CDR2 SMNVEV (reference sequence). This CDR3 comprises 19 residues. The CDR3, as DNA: TGTGCCAGCAGTTCAAGAACCGGGACTAGCGGGGGGCGAGGAGAGACCCAGTACTTC. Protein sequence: CASSSRTGTSGGRGETQYF.

The CDR3 sequence: CASSEVPYEQYF. CDR3 in DNA: TGTGCCAGCAGTGAGGTTCCCTACGAGCAGTACTTC. The chain recombines TRBV6-1 with TRBJ2-7; no definite D call. Germline CDR1 reads MNHNS; CDR2 reads SASEGT. This CDR3 comprises 12 residues. Trimming shortened V by 3 bases and J by 2 bases, and 5 bases separated the two germline ends.

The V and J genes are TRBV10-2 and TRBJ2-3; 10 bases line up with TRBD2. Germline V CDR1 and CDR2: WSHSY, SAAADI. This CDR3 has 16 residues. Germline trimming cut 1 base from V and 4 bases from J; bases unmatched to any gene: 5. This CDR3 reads CASSELKRGGPDTQYF. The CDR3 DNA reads TGCGCCAGCAGTGAGTTAAAGCGGGGGGGCCCAGATACGCAGTATTTT.

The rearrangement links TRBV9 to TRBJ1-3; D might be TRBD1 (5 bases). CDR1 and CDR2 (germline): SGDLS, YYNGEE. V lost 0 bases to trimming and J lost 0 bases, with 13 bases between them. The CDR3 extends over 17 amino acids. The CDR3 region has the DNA TGTGCCAGCAGCGTAGGACCCAGTGGGACCTCTGGAAACACCATATATTTT. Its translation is CASSVGPSGTSGNTIYF.

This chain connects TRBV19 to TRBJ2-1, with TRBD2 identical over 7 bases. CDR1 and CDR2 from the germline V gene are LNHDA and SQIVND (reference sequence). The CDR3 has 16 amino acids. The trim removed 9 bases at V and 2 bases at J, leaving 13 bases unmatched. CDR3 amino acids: CASGDGGLSPYNEQFF. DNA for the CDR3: TGTGCCAGCGGTGACGGGGGGTTATCACCCTACAATGAGCAGTTCTTC. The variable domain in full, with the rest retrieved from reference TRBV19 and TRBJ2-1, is DGGITQSPKYLFRKEGQNVTLSCEQNLNHDAMYWYRQDPGQGLRLIYYSQIVNDFQKGDIAEGYSVSREKKESFPLTVTSAQKNPTAFYLCASGDGGLSPYNEQFFGPGTRLTVL.

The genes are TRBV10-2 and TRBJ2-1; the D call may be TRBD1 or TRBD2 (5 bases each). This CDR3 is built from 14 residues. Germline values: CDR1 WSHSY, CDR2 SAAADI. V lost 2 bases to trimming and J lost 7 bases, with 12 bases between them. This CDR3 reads CASSERRGGNEQFF. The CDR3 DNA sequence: TGCGCCAGCAGTGAGAGACGGGGCGGGAATGAGCAGTTCTTC.